The entry that follows covers one TCR beta chain sequence. This clonotype was detected only a few times. The specificity of this receptor is unknown. Base qualities are not provided; no much larger clone lies one nucleotide away. The sample was run on an Illumina HiSeq 2500. TCR beta libraries were prepared by quantitative 5'-RACE with molecular barcodes. On the authors' methods: A new computational method, built on a probabilistic model of VDJ rearrangement, was used to identify disease-linked TCR variants. TCRdb took the public reads, trimmed them with fastp at Q25, ran MiXCR for clone calling and kept in-frame beta chains. Duplicate CDR3 protein sequences are folded into a single record with the most common DNA and genes. The V and J calls shown here were made by TCRdb, not taken from the authors' results. Recorded for this sample are 240,000 or so distinct CDR3 sequences; 8% to 9.5% of them occurred a single time. The ten largest clonotypes hold almost 7% of the sample.

The CDR3 measures 15 amino acids from cysteine to phenylalanine. CDR3 DNA only is kept here, 45 bases in frame from base 1. The CDR1 and CDR2 encoded by the germline V gene are SGHRS and YFSETQ. V is reduced by 6 bases and J by 4 bases, leaving a spacing of 17 bases between them. This sample stems from a study of CD8 T cells in ankylosing spondylitis (dated by TCRdb to 2016 to 2017). Concerning the study at large: The study set out to find disease-linked TCR variants by profiling T cell receptor beta repertoires in ankylosing spondylitis patients and healthy donors. The full study cohort was made up of about 25 ankylosing spondylitis patients and 108 healthy donors. Peripheral blood was sampled, and synovial fluid was additionally collected from ankylosing spondylitis patients.

Study-wide conclusions, independent of this receptor: Blood from ankylosing spondylitis patients appeared to be characterized by a TCR beta motif composed of several highly homologous amino acid variants. According to the report, matched synovial fluid samples from ankylosing spondylitis patients were significantly enriched for the disease-linked clones. Some of the motif variants had been reported before in the synovial fluid and blood of reactive arthritis patients, a finding that suggests common disease-initiation mechanisms. The disease-linked clones had a CD8+ phenotype and were found at relatively low frequencies in peripheral blood.

This receptor was identified in a male donor with ankylosing spondylitis or in good health (not recorded which). The chain employs TRBV5-1 and TRBJ1-5; the D gene remains uncertain. The sequencing input was blood, either unsorted or a sorted T cell fraction (not recorded which). Read as DNA, the sequence is TGCGCCAGCAATAGGACGGGAGTTGAAAATCAGCCCCAGCATTTT. It encodes CASNRTGVENQPQHF. This CDR3, with the reference TRBV5-1 and TRBJ1-5 proteins standing in past its ends, gives the full variable domain KAGVTQTPRYLIKTRGQQVTLSCSPISGHRSVSWYQQTPGQGLQFLFEYFSETQRNKGNFPGRFSGRQFSNSRSEMNVSTLELGDSALYLCASNRTGVENQPQHFGDGTRLSIL.